Shown below are 20 T cell receptor beta chains from a single sample sequenced in a study of blood T cell repertoires in COVID-19. Profiled with immunoSEQ multiplex PCR; TCRdb holds only in-frame clones, not every one. The sample contains roughly 290,000 clones, around 90% of which appear only once. Sequencing used peripheral blood. These receptors came from a woman aged 25-40 years with COVID-19, enrolled during active disease.

This clone appeared a few times. The chain uses TRBV7-6 and TRBJ1-5; D unresolved. Germline-derived CDR1 and CDR2 are SGHVS and FNYEAQ. Deletions cut 5 bases from V and 5 bases from J, with 10 bases between. CDR3 length: 13 residues. CDR3 in DNA: TGTGCCAGCAGCACCAACCCGGATCAGCCCCAGCATTTT. Its protein product is CASSTNPDQPQHF.

The chain has TRBV4-1 and TRBJ1-2; D is uncertain. The V and J ends lost 4 bases and 0 bases respectively, with 12 bases between them. Germline lookup yields CDR1 MGHRA and CDR2 YSYEKL. The CDR3 has 15 amino acids. As DNA, the CDR3 is TGCGCCAGCAGCCCCGGGGAGGGAACTAACTATGGCTACACCTTC. Residues: CASSPGEGTNYGYTF.

The rearrangement joins TRBV27 to TRBJ1-1; D unclear. This CDR3 comprises 11 residues. Trimming took 8 bases from V and 7 from J, leaving 11 bases between them. In germline, CDR1 is MNHEY, CDR2 SMNVEV (reference sequence). The CDR3 DNA sequence: TGTGCCAGCTCCGGGGTCCATGAAGCTTTCTTT. Protein product: CASSGVHEAFF.

In regard to this clone: At one of its ends the junction is not consistent with the germline gene, which may arise from a read error. The chain recombines TRBV6-5 with TRBJ1-2; 8 nucleotides align to TRBD1. The CDR3 is 15 residues long. The germline V gene encodes CDR1 MNHEY and CDR2 SVGAGI. Here the CDR3 DNA reads TGTGCCAGCAGATACTGGGACAGGCCAAACTATGGCTACACCTTC. It yields the protein CASRYWDRPNYGYTF.

The chain recombines TRBV28 with TRBJ2-7, with D perhaps TRBD2 (6 bases). CDR1 and CDR2 from the germline V gene are MDHEN and SYDVKM. The CDR3 runs 13 residues. V was clipped by 8 bases and J by 0 bases, with 11 bases between them. The CDR3 spells CASRDSSSYEQYF. The CDR3, as DNA: TGTGCCAGCCGGGACTCGAGCTCCTACGAGCAGTACTTC.

This chain uses TRBV4-2 with TRBJ1-1, with D unresolved. CDR3 length equals 15 residues. Trimming took 1 base from V and 4 from J, leaving 13 bases between them. The germline CDR1 and CDR2 sequences are LGHNA and YNFKEQ. Here the CDR3 DNA reads TGTGCCAGCAGCCAAGTTGCGTCAGGAGGCACTGAAGCTTTCTTT. This gives the protein CASSQVASGGTEAFF.

The chain has TRBV28 and TRBJ2-2; 9 nucleotides line up with TRBD1. The CDR3 is 15 residues long. Germline V gene data show CDR1 as MDHEN and CDR2 as SYDVKM. J gave up 7 bases and V 5 bases, and 8 bases lay outside the gene matches. The CDR3 nucleotides are TGTGCCAGCAGTCCCCGACAGGGGGTGAGCGGGGAGCTGTTTTTT. Translation: CASSPRQGVSGELFF.

J is TRBJ2-7 and V is TRBV7-9, with 10 nucleotides matching TRBD1. The germline V gene has CDR1 SEHNR and CDR2 FQNEAQ (reference sequence). V shed 5 bases, J shed 5 bases, and the junction held 12 bases outside the gene matches. The CDR3 extends over 16 amino acids. CDR3 coding DNA: TGTGCCAGCAGCCATGGACGACAGGGGGCGAGTGACGAGCAGTACTTC. Translation gives CASSHGRQGASDEQYF.

This chain joins TRBV6-1 and TRBJ2-3; 9 positions match TRBD2. Germline V gene sequence: CDR1 MNHNS, CDR2 SASEGT. The CDR3 spans 16 residues. Losses at the gene ends were 3 bases for V and 2 bases for J; bases not matched to a gene: 6. CDR3 DNA sequence: TGTGCCAGCAGTGATTGGTCTAGCGGGACCACAGATACGCAGTATTTT. The encoded protein is CASSDWSSGTTDTQYF.

CDR3 in amino acids: CASSPRVAGNEQFF. The CDR3, as DNA: TGTGCCAGCTCCCCCCGGGTAGCGGGAAATGAGCAGTTCTTC. The chain combines TRBV18 with TRBJ2-1; 8 bases align to TRBD2. CDR1 is KGHSH, CDR2 LQKENI, per germline. V was pared by 6 bases and J by 7 bases, with 8 bases of the junction left unmatched. CDR3 length: 14 residues.

The V call is TRBV4-1, the J call TRBJ1-4; 7 positions match TRBD1. The CDR3 consists of 15 residues. CDR1 is MGHRA and CDR2 is YSYEKL in the germline V gene. The J segment lost 7 bases and the V segment lost 0 bases, leaving 5 bases of the junction unmatched. This chain's CDR3 is CASSQDRGLSEKLFF. DNA for the CDR3: TGCGCCAGCAGCCAAGACAGGGGGTTAAGTGAAAAACTGTTTTTT.

The chain is built from TRBV24-1 and TRBJ2-1, with a possible D match to TRBD1 (6 bases). The CDR3 spans 14 residues. V lost 4 bases, J lost 9 bases, and 15 bases lay in between. In germline, CDR1 is KGHDR, CDR2 SFDVKD. The CDR3 reads CATSDANRDLEQFF. CDR3 DNA: TGTGCCACCAGTGACGCGAACAGGGACCTTGAGCAGTTCTTC.

The gene calls are TRBV9 and TRBJ1-2, with 9 bases that match TRBD1. Germline CDR1 SGDLS, CDR2 YYNGEE. This CDR3 contains 15 residues. The V and J ends lost 1 base and 7 bases, in that order; junction bases with no gene match: 8. The CDR3 here is CASSVTGQGAGGYTF. The CDR3 DNA reads TGTGCCAGCAGCGTAACGGGACAGGGTGCGGGTGGCTACACCTTC.

This clone was recorded once. The chain uses TRBV5-1 and TRBJ2-1, with 9 bases fitting TRBD1. V gave up 1 base and J gave up 3 bases; unmatched junction bases: 2. From germline, CDR1 is SGHRS and CDR2 YFSETQ. The CDR3 length is 15 residues. The CDR3 reads CASSLMTGGYNEQFF. CDR3 DNA sequence: TGCGCCAGCAGCTTGATGACAGGGGGCTACAATGAGCAGTTCTTC.

This clone has only one observation. V usage is TRBV7-3 and J usage is TRBJ1-3; D perhaps matches TRBD1 (6 bases). V was shortened by 0 bases and J by 2 bases, with 14 bases between the two germline ends. The germline gives CDR1 SGHTA, CDR2 FQGTGA. This CDR3 is built from 17 residues. The CDR3 spells CASSLTGRGDTGNTIYF. The CDR3 region has the DNA TGTGCCAGCAGCTTAACAGGCAGGGGCGATACTGGAAACACCATATATTTT.

The chain employs TRBV19 and TRBJ2-5, with D perhaps matching TRBD2 (6 bases). There are 15 residues in the CDR3. Germline V gives CDR1 LNHDA, CDR2 SQIVND (reference sequence). The V end lost 4 bases, the J end lost 5 bases, and 17 bases lay between the germline ends. The CDR3 loop reads CASSRTTLALETQYF. CDR3 coding DNA: TGTGCCAGTAGTAGAACAACCCTAGCGCTGGAGACCCAGTACTTC.

The rearrangement uses TRBV14 and TRBJ1-6; 8 bases match TRBD1. CDR3 size: 14 residues. CDR1 and CDR2 (germline): SGHDN, FVKESK. V shed 4 bases, J shed 9 bases, and the junction held 5 bases outside the gene matches. CDR3 in DNA: TGTGCCAGCAGCCCTCAGGGGGCTGTTTCACCCCTCCACTTT. Amino acid sequence: CASSPQGAVSPLHF.

In DNA, the CDR3 is TGTGCCAGCAGCCACCCGGGTCCCCTTGGGACTGAAGCTTTCTTT. Protein product: CASSHPGPLGTEAFF. This rearrangement joins TRBV5-4 to TRBJ1-1, with D unresolved. V gave up 4 bases and J gave up 5 bases, with 18 bases separating them. CDR1 is SGHNT and CDR2 is YYREEE in the germline V gene (reference sequence). There are 15 residues in the CDR3.

The chain is built from TRBV27 and TRBJ1-2; D perhaps matches TRBD1 (6 bases). Germline CDR1 is MNHEY and CDR2 is SMNVEV (reference sequence). V was shortened by 3 bases and J by 4 bases, with 6 bases between the two germline ends. This CDR3 comprises 12 residues. The chain's CDR3 is CASSFRGYGYTF. CDR3 coding DNA: TGTGCCAGCAGTTTCAGGGGCTATGGCTACACCTTC.

J is TRBJ1-5 and V is TRBV2; no definite D call. The germline V and J ends were trimmed by 3 bases and 7 bases, with 10 bases remaining between them. The germline CDR1 and CDR2 sequences are SNHLY and FYNNEI. The CDR3 contains 13 residues. CDR3 region: CASSERVTQPQHF. CDR3 bases: TGTGCCAGCAGTGAGAGGGTAACGCAGCCCCAGCATTTT.